This T cell receptor beta chain originates from a study of T-cell reconstitution after alpha-beta-depleted transplantation in children (dated by TCRdb to the mid-2010s). Broadly, across the study: Using TCR repertoire profiling, the study followed T-cell immune reconstitution in a quantitative way in children after TCRalphabeta/CD19-depleted allogeneic hematopoietic cell transplantation. The paper as a whole reports these results and caveats: In some patients, the high TCRbeta diversity seen at day 60 was put down to recipient T cells and intrathymic progenitors that had survived conditioning. Over the following months the frequencies of hyperexpanded clones went down, and after one year T-cell counts and TCRbeta diversity were mostly credited to newly produced T cells. The apparently early alphabetaT-cell count recovery about two months after transplant was reportedly dependent on only several hundred rapidly expanded clones derived from non-depleted graft cells.

V is shortened by 10 bases, J by 4 bases, and the region joining them spans 5 bases. Based on the germline V gene, the CDR1 and CDR2 sequences are SNHLY and FYNNEI. CDR3 length: 9 amino acids, cysteine to phenylalanine. The retained sequence is limited to the CDR3, 27 bases, with the frame set at the first base. The library was prepared using PCR. TCRdb lists the instrument as Illumina HiSeq 2500. To normalize quantification of the TCRbeta repertoire, the TCR libraries were built with molecular barcoding that relied on unique molecular identifiers. TCRdb reanalyzed the raw reads on its own, using fastp at Q25 for trimming and MiXCR for clone calling, and kept in-frame beta chains. CDR3 protein sequences are deduplicated, and each keeps its most common genes and DNA. The sample records approximately 32,000 distinct CDR3 sequences, nearly 6.5% of which are singletons. The ten largest clonotypes hold roughly 27% of the sample.

Taken with the paper, the label for time point translates to: day 60 (about 2 months) after transplantation. Explained via the paper, the treatment or condition label denotes: allogeneic hematopoietic cell transplantation with graft depleted of TCRalphabeta T cells and CD19 B cells. The children who served as transplant recipients had been given grafts of TCRalphabeta/CD19-depleted allogeneic hematopoietic cells. This clonotype came up many times. Its antigen specificity is not known. Base-call qualities are not available, and no considerably larger clone is one nucleotide away. The clonotype comes from a child under two years old who had a stem cell transplant for acute myeloid leukemia, so the T cells may come from the graft donor. Sequenced material: peripheral blood, taken 60 days after TCRalphabeta/CD19-depleted stem cell transplant. The chain is assembled from TRBV2 and TRBJ2-7; the D gene cannot be resolved reliably. The DNA sequence is as follows: TGTGCCACAAAGTACGAGCAGTACTTC. This codes for CATKYEQYF.